Following are 19 T cell receptor beta chains from one sample sequenced in a study of T cells after posttransplantation cyclophosphamide. The table came from immunoSEQ multiplex PCR; TCRdb's copy has only in-frame clones and leaves some out. Seen here are about 66,000 clones, roughly 95% observed once, and the top ten hold roughly 3%. Sequencing was carried out using PBMCs. The receptors originated from a woman between 25 and 40 years old in good health and a related stem cell transplant donor.

The chain recombines TRBV18 with TRBJ1-4; D unclear. This CDR3 comprises 15 residues. V was cut by 3 bases and J by 0 bases, with 8 bases left in between. In germline, CDR1 is KGHSH, CDR2 LQKENI. The CDR3 loop is CASSPNPATNEKLFF. The CDR3 nucleotides are TGTGCCAGCTCACCTAACCCGGCAACTAATGAAAAACTGTTTTTT. Complete variable domain (other parts from reference TRBV18 and TRBJ1-4): NAGVMQNPRHLVRRRGQEARLRCSPMKGHSHVYWYRQLPEEGLKFMVYLQKENIIDESGMPKERFSAEFPKEGPSILRIQQVVRGDSAAYFCASSPNPATNEKLFFGSGTQLSVL.

This chain connects TRBV30 to TRBJ1-3; no definite D call. Trimming removed 2 bases from V and 4 bases from J, with 9 bases in between. The CDR3 sequence is 13 residues long. CDR1 is GTSNPN and CDR2 is SVGIG in the germline V gene (reference sequence). The CDR3 loop is CAWSRGAGNTIYF. CDR3 nucleotide sequence: TGTGCCTGGAGTCGGGGTGCCGGAAACACCATATATTTT. The variable domain in full, completed from reference TRBV30 and TRBJ1-3, reads SQTIHQWPATLVQPVGSPLSLECTVEGTSNPNLYWYRQAAGRGLQLLFYSVGIGQISSEVPQNLSASRPQDRQFILSSKKLLLSDSGFYLCAWSRGAGNTIYFGEGSWLTVV.

J is TRBJ1-5 and V is TRBV5-1, with 7 positions matching TRBD1. Germline CDR1 reads SGHRS; CDR2 reads YFSETQ. The CDR3 is 15 residues long. Trimming took 1 base from V and 1 from J; bases not matched to a gene: 2. In DNA, the CDR3 is TGCGCCAGCAGCTTGACAGGGGTGAGCAATCAGCCCCAGCATTTT. Amino acids: CASSLTGVSNQPQHF.

The CDR3 DNA reads TGTGCCAGCAGTGTGGTCAGCTTAATCAATCAGCCCCAGCATTTT. Protein sequence: CASSVVSLINQPQHF. The chain employs TRBV6-1 and TRBJ1-5, with D hard to call. CDR1 is MNHNS and CDR2 is SASEGT in the germline V gene. Trimming took 4 bases from V and 3 from J, leaving 13 bases between them. The length of the CDR3 is 15 residues.

The rearrangement uses TRBV5-1 and TRBJ2-2; TRBD2 is a possible D gene (6 bases). There are 13 residues in the CDR3. The germline CDR1 and CDR2 sequences are SGHRS and YFSETQ. The germline V and J ends were trimmed by 5 bases and 9 bases, with 14 bases remaining between them. CDR3 bases: TGCGCCAGCAGTTTTGGCGGGGATCGGGAGCTGTTTTTT. Amino acids: CASSFGGDRELFF. Filled out from reference TRBV5-1 and TRBJ2-2, the complete variable domain reads KAGVTQTPRYLIKTRGQQVTLSCSPISGHRSVSWYQQTPGQGLQFLFEYFSETQRNKGNFPGRFSGRQFSNSRSEMNVSTLELGDSALYLCASSFGGDRELFFGEGSRLTVL.

This rearrangement joins TRBV30 to TRBJ1-5; D is ambiguous. The germline V gene encodes CDR1 GTSNPN and CDR2 SVGIG (reference sequence). The V gene lost 1 base and the J gene lost 0 bases, with 4 bases spanning the gap. The CDR3 sequence is 13 residues long. The CDR3 region is CAWSGHSNQPQHF. The CDR3, as DNA: TGTGCCTGGAGTGGCCATAGCAATCAGCCCCAGCATTTT.

The chain employs TRBV9 and TRBJ2-7; 10 bases are shared with TRBD2. The J segment lost 7 bases and the V segment lost 4 bases, leaving 11 bases of the junction unmatched. The CDR3 runs to 15 residues. Germline CDR1 and CDR2: SGDLS and YYNGEE. CDR3 amino acids: CASSFTSGVPGEQYF. DNA of the CDR3: TGTGCCAGCAGCTTTACTAGCGGGGTTCCGGGGGAGCAGTACTTC.

This sequence joins TRBV15 and TRBJ2-4; D might be TRBD1 (5 bases). V was cut by 5 bases and J by 8 bases, with 13 bases left in between. The CDR3 runs to 13 residues. Germline CDR1 and CDR2: LNHNV and YYDKDF (reference sequence). The CDR3 loop reads CATSVYLGDIQYF. CDR3 DNA sequence: TGTGCCACCAGCGTGTACCTAGGGGACATTCAGTACTTC.

The chain uses TRBV10-2 and TRBJ1-1, with 7 bases identical to TRBD1. There are 12 residues in the CDR3. Germline V gives CDR1 WSHSY, CDR2 SAAADI. With 2 bases clipped from V and 11 bases from J, the junction kept 5 bases outside the gene matches. In DNA, the CDR3 is TGCGCCAGCAGTGAGACAGGGGTAGATGCTTTCTTT. This translates into CASSETGVDAFF.

J is TRBJ2-7 and V is TRBV6-5; D is tentatively TRBD1 or TRBD2 (5 bases each). CDR1 and CDR2 from the germline V gene are MNHEY and SVGAGI. Trimming removed 5 bases from V and 0 bases from J, with 11 bases in between. The CDR3 covers 14 residues. CDR3 nucleotide sequence: TGTGCCAGCAGTAGGGGACGGAGCTCCTACGAGCAGTACTTC. This codes for CASSRGRSSYEQYF.

The V gene is TRBV7-8, the J gene TRBJ2-1; a possible D gene is TRBD2 (5 bases). V was cut by 1 base and J by 4 bases, with 14 bases left in between. CDR3 size: 16 residues. Per germline, CDR1 SGHVS and CDR2 FQNEAQ. DNA of the CDR3: TGTGCCAGCAGCTTAGACGAACTAGTAATTTACAATGAGCAGTTCTTC. Its protein is CASSLDELVIYNEQFF.

The V and J genes are TRBV7-2 and TRBJ2-3; 9 bases map to TRBD2. The V segment lost 1 base and the J segment 3 bases; nucleotides outside the gene matches: 8. The CDR3 totals 17 residues. CDR1 SGHTA and CDR2 FQGNSA come from the germline V gene. The CDR3 loop reads CASSLVPRGGGTDTQYF. The CDR3 DNA is TGTGCCAGCAGCTTAGTGCCGCGGGGGGGTGGTACAGATACGCAGTATTTT.

The chain joins TRBV5-4 to TRBJ1-5, with 10 bases matching TRBD1. Trimming removed 4 bases from V and 5 bases from J; junction bases left unmatched: 9. This CDR3 has 16 amino acids. Germline lookup yields CDR1 SGHNT and CDR2 YYREEE (reference sequence). As DNA, the CDR3 is TGTGCCAGCAGCGACAGGGACAGGGGAGGGGATCAGCCCCAGCATTTT. Translation gives CASSDRDRGGDQPQHF.

The chain links TRBV19 to TRBJ1-5; D unresolved. V lost 2 bases and J 9 bases, leaving 17 bases between the germline ends. The CDR3 loop spans 15 amino acids. The germline V gene has CDR1 LNHDA and CDR2 SQIVND (reference sequence). CDR3 bases: TGTGCCAGTAGTATAAGCCGACGGGCTTCTTCGCCCCAGCATTTT. Translation gives CASSISRRASSPQHF.

The V and J genes are TRBV28 and TRBJ2-1; TRBD1 aligns across 9 bases. The V and J ends lost 5 bases and 4 bases, in that order; junction bases with no gene match: 12. The germline V gene encodes CDR1 MDHEN and CDR2 SYDVKM. The CDR3 extends over 17 amino acids. In DNA form, the CDR3 reads TGTGCCAGCAGTCAAGTTTCGGGACAGGGTTATTACAATGAGCAGTTCTTC. Translation gives CASSQVSGQGYYNEQFF.

The gene calls are TRBV5-1 and TRBJ1-1; 7 nucleotides line up with TRBD1. Trimming removed 1 base from V and 3 bases from J; junction bases left unmatched: 3. The CDR3 consists of 14 residues. Germline-derived CDR1 and CDR2 are SGHRS and YFSETQ. CDR3 loop: CASSLRTGDTEAFF. The CDR3 DNA follows: TGCGCCAGCAGCTTGCGGACAGGAGACACTGAAGCTTTCTTT. Drawing the rest from reference TRBV5-1 and TRBJ1-1, the complete variable domain is KAGVTQTPRYLIKTRGQQVTLSCSPISGHRSVSWYQQTPGQGLQFLFEYFSETQRNKGNFPGRFSGRQFSNSRSEMNVSTLELGDSALYLCASSLRTGDTEAFFGQGTRLTVV.

This chain connects TRBV6-5 to TRBJ1-1, with 8 bases fitting TRBD1. Trimming at V came to 6 bases and at J to 4 bases, leaving 7 bases not matched to a gene. CDR1 and CDR2 (germline): MNHEY, SVGAGI. The CDR3 is made up of 14 amino acids. The CDR3 region has the DNA TGTGCCAGCAGACCGCCCGGACAGGGCACTGAAGCTTTCTTT. This gives the protein CASRPPGQGTEAFF.

The chain has TRBV29-1 and TRBJ1-3; no clear D gene. Germline CDR1 SQVTM, CDR2 ANQGSEA. V shed 6 bases and J shed 1 base, with 10 bases lying between them. This CDR3 region has 13 residues. CDR3 nucleotides: TGCAGCGTCCCCGGGCAGTCTGGAAACACCATATATTTT. Protein: CSVPGQSGNTIYF.

The V and J genes are TRBV4-3 and TRBJ1-1; 9 nucleotides match TRBD1. V trimming: 0 bases; J trimming: 10 bases; junction bases outside the gene matches: 12. The germline CDR1 and CDR2 sequences are LGHNA and YSLEER. The CDR3 runs to 16 residues. CDR3 sequence reads: CASSQDLTGGFLGAFF. Here the CDR3 DNA reads TGCGCCAGCAGCCAAGATCTCACAGGGGGCTTTTTAGGAGCTTTCTTT.